Listed here are 6 T cell receptor beta chains from one sample, sequenced in a study of cytomegalovirus exposure and HLA in healthy donors. TCRdb keeps only in-frame clones here, not all; method: immunoSEQ multiplex PCR. The repertoire consists of some 76,000 clones, with roughly 94% occurring once and the leading ten covering approximately 3.5%. The sequencing input was PBMCs. These receptors were collected from a woman aged 18-29 years in good health and CMV-seropositive.

The rearrangement links TRBV5-1 to TRBJ2-6, with D uncertain. The CDR3 consists of 17 residues. The V end was cut by 4 bases, the J end by 2 bases, with 16 bases between. Per germline, CDR1 SGHRS and CDR2 YFSETQ. Written as DNA, the CDR3 is TGCGCCAGCAGCCGAGGTCCAGTTTCCCCTGGGGCCAACGTCCTGACTTTC. Encoded protein: CASSRGPVSPGANVLTF.

The genes are TRBV6-6 and TRBJ2-1; a weak D match, TRBD2 (6 bases). V dropped 2 bases and J dropped 0 bases, with 11 bases sitting between them. The CDR3 sequence is 16 residues long. Germline CDR1 MNHNY, CDR2 SVGAGI (reference sequence). CDR3 nucleotides: TGTGCCAGCAGTTACCTGGAGGGAGGCTCCTACAATGAGCAGTTCTTC. This translates into CASSYLEGGSYNEQFF.

The chain uses TRBV21-1 and TRBJ2-1; the table's D call TRBD2 went unverified against the DNA. TRBV21-1 is annotated as a pseudogene. This CDR3 is 15 amino acids long. CDR3 loop: CASIPGVAGGHEQFF. The DNA for the CDR3 is TGTGCCAGCATCCCCGGGGTAGCGGGGGGGCATGAGCAGTTCTTC.

V is TRBV4-3 and J is TRBJ1-2, with D unresolved. V was cut by 0 bases and J by 8 bases, with 13 bases left in between. Germline V gene data show CDR1 as LGHNA and CDR2 as YSLEER. The CDR3 has 14 residues. This CDR3 reads CASSQEWIQQGYTF. The DNA of the CDR3 is TGCGCCAGCAGCCAAGAGTGGATACAGCAGGGCTACACCTTC.

J is TRBJ1-1 and V is TRBV19; a possible D gene is TRBD1 (6 bases). Germline values: CDR1 LNHDA, CDR2 SQIVND (reference sequence). CDR3 length: 15 residues. Trimming cost V 4 bases and J 5 bases, with 17 bases left between them. The CDR3 DNA reads TGTGCCAGTAGTACCTTACAGGGTGGGAAGACTGAAGCTTTCTTT. Its translation: CASSTLQGGKTEAFF.

The gene calls are TRBV2 and TRBJ2-7; 12 bases map to TRBD1. V lost 8 bases to trimming and J lost 6 bases; unmatched junction nucleotides: 5. CDR1 and CDR2 from the germline V gene are SNHLY and FYNNEI. The CDR3 has 13 residues. The CDR3 coding sequence is TGTGCCAGCGTACGGGACAGGGGGCTCGAGCAGTACTTC. Protein product: CASVRDRGLEQYF.